These 22 T cell receptor beta chains were all obtained from the same sample, sequenced in a study of T cell repertoires and HLA-DP antigens (dated by TCRdb to the late 2010s). The library was prepared using the immunoSEQ multiplex PCR assay. TCRdb stores this immuneACCESS table with in-frame sequences only. Part of the clones is absent; in the studies checked, under half of the shortfall reflects unresolved V genes, and no reason is known for the rest. The sample profile shows about 89,000 clones; around 86% of them were found once. Jointly, the top ten make up about 1.7% of the sample. These receptors' antigens are unknown. Sequenced input: CD4+ T cells from PBMCs. These receptors originate from a man aged 50-60 years in good health and CMV-seronegative.

The rearrangement uses TRBV11-3 and TRBJ2-1, with unresolved D. The CDR3 consists of 13 residues. CDR1 and CDR2 (germline): SGHNT, YENEEA. Trimming shortened V by 5 bases and J by 2 bases, and 7 bases separated the two germline ends. CDR3 sequence reads: CASSIGTYNEQFF. The CDR3 region has the DNA TGTGCCAGCAGCATAGGAACCTACAATGAGCAGTTCTTC.

The count of this clone is one. This chain's CDR3 is CASSLVAGSNTEAFF. The DNA of the CDR3 is TGTGCCAGCAGCTTAGTCGCAGGGTCGAACACTGAAGCTTTCTTT. The chain carries TRBV7-9 and TRBJ1-1; the D gene is possibly TRBD1 (5 bases). Germline V gene lookup returns CDR1 SEHNR and CDR2 FQNEAQ (reference sequence). With 1 base removed from V and 1 base from J, the gap between germline ends came to 10 bases. This CDR3 region has 15 residues.

The chain is built from TRBV20-1 and TRBJ2-1, with 10 bases aligning to TRBD2. Germline assignment: CDR1 DFQATT and CDR2 SNEGSKA (reference sequence). The CDR3 length is 11 residues. V dropped 7 bases and J dropped 14; count of bases not matched to a gene: 8. CDR3 sequence: CSGLAGAGEFF. In nucleotides, the CDR3 is TGCAGTGGACTAGCGGGCGCCGGGGAGTTCTTC.

Only one count was recorded for this clone. This chain links TRBV7-2 with TRBJ1-3; maybe TRBD1 (5 bases). CDR3 length equals 15 residues. The V end was cut by 1 base, the J end by 5 bases, with 12 bases between. CDR1 SGHTA and CDR2 FQGNSA come from the germline V gene. This CDR3 reads CASSLGRQNRNTIYF. The CDR3 nucleotides read TGTGCCAGCAGCTTAGGCCGACAGAACCGAAACACCATATATTTT.

The rearrangement links TRBV7-8 to TRBJ1-2, with no clear D. The CDR3 is made up of 12 amino acids. Looked up from germline, CDR1 is SGHVS and CDR2 is FQNEAQ. V was shortened by 1 base and J by 6 bases, with 6 bases between the two germline ends. CDR3 amino acids: CASSLGWDGYTF. The DNA of the CDR3 is TGTGCCAGCAGCTTAGGATGGGATGGCTACACCTTC.

V usage is TRBV27 and J usage is TRBJ2-5; TRBD1 or TRBD2 may be the D gene (5 bases each). Germline CDR1 and CDR2: MNHEY and SMNVEV (reference sequence). V lost 3 bases and J 5 bases, leaving 16 bases between the germline ends. The CDR3 runs to 15 residues. The CDR3 is CASSFQGRGEETQYF. The CDR3 DNA is TGTGCCAGCAGTTTCCAGGGCAGAGGGGAGGAGACCCAGTACTTC.

V usage is TRBV7-2 and J usage is TRBJ2-3; D is uncertain. Germline lookup yields CDR1 SGHTA and CDR2 FQGNSA. The V end lost 3 bases, the J end lost 0 bases, and 7 bases lay between the germline ends. This CDR3 region has 14 residues. CDR3 protein: CASSFGPSTDTQYF. CDR3 DNA sequence: TGTGCCAGCAGCTTTGGTCCAAGCACAGATACGCAGTATTTT.

The sample holds a few counts of this clone. J is TRBJ1-4 and V is TRBV7-8; D uncertain. This CDR3 comprises 16 residues. Trimming cost V 4 bases and J 0 bases, with 12 bases left between them. Germline loops: CDR1 SGHVS, CDR2 FQNEAQ. The CDR3 DNA sequence: TGTGCCAGCAGCTCCTTTAGGGCGGCAACTAATGAAAAACTGTTTTTT. It codes for CASSSFRAATNEKLFF.

V is TRBV7-2 and J is TRBJ2-3; TRBD2 matches at 9 bases. The trim removed 4 bases at V and 4 bases at J, leaving 6 bases unmatched. Germline V gives CDR1 SGHTA, CDR2 FQGNSA. The CDR3 is 15 residues long. The CDR3 region is CASSWQTSGSDTQYF. The CDR3 bases are TGTGCCAGCAGCTGGCAGACTAGCGGTTCAGATACGCAGTATTTT.

This sequence joins TRBV7-2 and TRBJ1-4; 9 positions agree with TRBD1. The CDR3 totals 16 residues. The V gene's germline CDR1 is SGHTA and CDR2 FQGNSA. J lost 7 bases, V lost 5 bases, and 11 bases had no gene match. As DNA, the CDR3 is TGTGCCAGCAGCGACGACCCCGGGACAGGGTCTGAAAAACTGTTTTTT. Translated, it gives CASSDDPGTGSEKLFF. The entire variable domain, with the rest obtained from reference TRBV7-2 and TRBJ1-4, is as follows: GAGVSQSPSNKVTEKGKDVELRCDPISGHTALYWYRQSLGQGLEFLIYFQGNSAPDKSGLPSDRFSAERTGGSVSTLTIQRTQQEDSAVYLCASSDDPGTGSEKLFFGSGTQLSVL.

The rearrangement links TRBV5-1 to TRBJ1-1, with TRBD1 matching over 8 bases. CDR1 is SGHRS and CDR2 is YFSETQ in the germline V gene. V shed 4 bases, J shed 3 bases, and the junction held 5 bases outside the gene matches. The CDR3 spans 14 residues. In nucleotides, the CDR3 is TGCGCCAGCAGCCCCCAGGGGGCGGACACTGAAGCTTTCTTT. Encoded protein: CASSPQGADTEAFF.

The chain carries TRBV11-2 and TRBJ2-3, with D possibly TRBD2 on 6 matching bases. V was clipped by 2 bases and J by 0 bases, with 12 bases between them. The germline V gene encodes CDR1 SGHAT and CDR2 FQNNGV. This CDR3 comprises 16 residues. CDR3 nucleotide sequence: TGTGCCAGCAGCTTAACCGGGGGTACTAGCACAGATACGCAGTATTTT. Its translation is CASSLTGGTSTDTQYF.

The chain joins TRBV4-3 to TRBJ2-1; D is unclear. The V end was cut by 0 bases, the J end by 8 bases, with 8 bases between. There are 13 residues in the CDR3. Germline V CDR1 and CDR2: LGHNA, YSLEER. The DNA for the CDR3 is TGCGCCAGCAGCCAAGATCATAGGGATGAGCAGTTCTTC. The encoded protein is CASSQDHRDEQFF.

The gene calls are TRBV5-4 and TRBJ2-5, with D tentatively TRBD2 (6 bases). Trimming left V 4 bases short and J 5 bases short, with 18 bases between. Germline values: CDR1 SGHNT, CDR2 YYREEE (reference sequence). This CDR3 contains 15 residues. CDR3 in DNA: TGTGCCAGCAGCCCGGGAGTGGGAGCCCGGGAGACCCAGTACTTC. It translates to CASSPGVGARETQYF.

This clone has a single count. The chain couples TRBV5-1 to TRBJ2-4; D not certain. CDR1 SGHRS and CDR2 YFSETQ come from the germline V gene. With 7 bases removed from V and 3 bases from J, the gap between germline ends came to 14 bases. This CDR3 is built from 14 residues. The CDR3 spells CASADQVGKNIQYF. The DNA for the CDR3 is TGCGCCAGCGCGGATCAAGTCGGCAAAAACATTCAGTACTTC.

The CDR3 protein is CASRSPGLGYTF. The CDR3 region has the DNA TGTGCCAGCAGGTCGCCAGGTCTTGGCTACACCTTC. The chain couples TRBV6-5 to TRBJ1-2; no definite D call. The CDR3 extends over 12 amino acids. CDR1 MNHEY and CDR2 SVGAGI come from the germline V gene. The V end was cut by 6 bases, the J end by 7 bases, with 12 bases between.

In DNA, the CDR3 is TGTGCCTGGAGCAGCCCTGACTCGAGCTCCTACGAGCAGTACTTC. Amino acids: CAWSSPDSSSYEQYF. The rearrangement links TRBV30 to TRBJ2-7; D gene ambiguous. Deletions cut 3 bases from V and 0 bases from J, with 15 bases between. The CDR3 loop spans 15 amino acids. Looked up from germline, CDR1 is GTSNPN and CDR2 is SVGIG (reference sequence). The full variable domain, rest sourced from reference TRBV30 and TRBJ2-7, is SQTIHQWPATLVQPVGSPLSLECTVEGTSNPNLYWYRQAAGRGLQLLFYSVGIGQISSEVPQNLSASRPQDRQFILSSKKLLLSDSGFYLCAWSSPDSSSYEQYFGPGTRLTVT.

V and J are TRBV7-8 and TRBJ2-1; 10 nucleotides match TRBD2. Per the germline V gene, CDR1 is SGHVS and CDR2 is FQNEAQ. The trim removed 2 bases at V and 8 bases at J, leaving 6 bases unmatched. CDR3 length: 15 amino acids. The CDR3 DNA follows: TGTGCCAGCAGCTTATTAGCGGGGGGAGGGGATGAGCAGTTCTTC. Translation: CASSLLAGGGDEQFF.

This chain's CDR3 is CASSLEKGGGSSYEQYF. In DNA, the CDR3 is TGTGCCAGCTCACTCGAAAAGGGAGGGGGCAGCTCCTACGAGCAGTACTTC. The chain couples TRBV18 to TRBJ2-7; either TRBD1 or TRBD2 may supply D (7 bases each). Germline values: CDR1 KGHSH, CDR2 LQKENI. V was shortened by 4 bases and J by 0 bases, with 19 bases between the two germline ends. The CDR3 covers 17 residues. The full variable domain, rest sourced from reference TRBV18 and TRBJ2-7, is NAGVMQNPRHLVRRRGQEARLRCSPMKGHSHVYWYRQLPEEGLKFMVYLQKENIIDESGMPKERFSAEFPKEGPSILRIQQVVRGDSAAYFCASSLEKGGGSSYEQYFGPGTRLTVT.

The chain recombines TRBV7-2 with TRBJ1-6; 7 nucleotides line up with TRBD1. Germline-derived CDR1 and CDR2 are SGHTA and FQGNSA. Germline trimming cut 6 bases from V and 7 bases from J; bases unmatched to any gene: 3. This CDR3 has 13 amino acids. CDR3 loop: CASSYRGNSPLHF. In DNA form, the CDR3 reads TGTGCCAGCAGTTACAGGGGAAATTCACCCCTCCACTTT.

The chain combines TRBV25-1 with TRBJ2-2, with D unclear. CDR1 MGHDK and CDR2 SYGVNS come from the germline V gene. CDR3 size: 13 residues. Trimming shortened V by 4 bases and J by 2 bases, and 5 bases separated the two germline ends. The CDR3 nucleotides are TGTGCCAGCAGTGTGCAAAACACCGGGGAGCTGTTTTTT. Translating gives CASSVQNTGELFF.

The V call is TRBV6-1, the J call TRBJ1-5; 9 nucleotides line up with TRBD1. The CDR3 runs to 15 residues. Germline V gene data show CDR1 as MNHNS and CDR2 as SASEGT. V was pared by 5 bases and J by 1 base, with 3 bases of the junction left unmatched. In DNA, the CDR3 is TGTGCCAGCAGTTTGACAGGGGGAAGCAATCAGCCCCAGCATTTT. Protein product: CASSLTGGSNQPQHF.